The rows below give T cell receptor beta chains drawn from one sample of a study of blood T cell repertoires in COVID-19. TCRdb's copy holds only in-frame clones and misses some; the assay was immunoSEQ multiplex PCR. The sample holds 150,000 to 200,000 clones, 75% to 95% seen once. The sequenced sample was peripheral blood. These receptors were obtained from a man aged 45 to 65 with acute or convalescent COVID-19. CDR3s include the opening cysteine and the closing phenylalanine or tryptophan. D genes are given only for firm matches. Clone sizes are given selectively: once, few, many, or a class where the clone is expanded.

clone size	CDR3 length	V gene	D gene	J gene	CDR3 DNA	CDR3 protein
NA	12	TRBV19	TRBD1	TRBJ1-2	TGTGCCAGCCTTGGACAGGGTTACGGCTACACCTTC	CASLGQGYGYTF
NA	13	TRBV2	NA	TRBJ1-1	TGTGCCAGCAGTACCAGGGCGAACACTGAAGCTTTCTTT	CASSTRANTEAFF
once	16	TRBV28	TRBD1	TRBJ2-5	TGTGCCAGCAGTTTAGGTACAGGGGGGTACCAAGAGACCCAGTACTTC	CASSLGTGGYQETQYF
NA	13	TRBV9	NA	TRBJ1-1	TGTGCCAGCAGCCATCACAGGGAAACTGAAGCTTTCTTT	CASSHHRETEAFF
NA	14	TRBV3-1/TRBV3-2	NA	TRBJ1-1	TGTGCCAGCAGTCCTGAGATCTCGAACACTGAAGCTTTCTTT	CASSPEISNTEAFF
NA	15	TRBV19	NA	TRBJ1-5	TGTGCCAGTAGTATGCGTTCTATAGGCAATCAGCCCCAGCATTTT	CASSMRSIGNQPQHF
NA	16	TRBV18	TRBD2	TRBJ2-3	TGTGCCAGCTCACCATCGGGGGGGCTAGGAGCCGATACGCAGTATTTT	CASSPSGGLGADTQYF
once	14	TRBV11-2	NA	TRBJ1-4	TGTGCCAGCAGCTATGCCAGGTCTAATGAAAAACTGTTTTTT	CASSYARSNEKLFF
NA	15	TRBV9	TRBD2	TRBJ2-1	TGTGCCAGCAGCGTAGTAAGCGGGGGGGTGTTTGAGCAGTTCTTC	CASSVVSGGVFEQFF
NA	15	TRBV7-9	TRBD1	TRBJ2-7	TGTGCCAGCAGCTTCCGGACAGGGCCCTACTACGAGCAGTACTTC	CASSFRTGPYYEQYF
NA	14	TRBV2	NA	TRBJ2-5	TGTGCCAGCAGTGAAAAAGGGGGGGGTTTGACCCAGTACTTC	CASSEKGGGLTQYF
NA	15	TRBV9	TRBD2	TRBJ2-1	TGTGCCAGCAGCGTAGATAACGGCGGGAGGGGCGAGCAGTTCTTC	CASSVDNGGRGEQFF
NA	12	TRBV3-1/TRBV3-2	NA	TRBJ2-1	TGTGCCAGCAGCCACTTAGAGGGTGAGCAGTTCTTC	CASSHLEGEQFF
NA	20	TRBV12-2	NA	TRBJ1-3	TGTGCAAGTCGCTTGCACAGGGGATATCTCCTTAGTATGGCCGCAAACACCATATATTTT	CASRLHRGYLLSMAANTIYF
NA	17	TRBV28	TRBD1	TRBJ1-5	TGTGCCAGCAGTTTCGGTTTGTGGGACAGAACCTTTAGGCCCCAGCATTTT	CASSFGLWDRTFRPQHF
NA	16	TRBV11-2	NA	TRBJ1-6	TGTGCCAGCAGCTTAGATCCGGGACTCGGTAGTTCACCCCTCCACTTT	CASSLDPGLGSSPLHF
NA	16	TRBV18	NA	TRBJ1-4	TGTGCCAGCTCACCACCGTCGGGAACAACTAATGAAAAACTGTTTTTT	CASSPPSGTTNEKLFF
NA	13	TRBV16	NA	TRBJ1-2	TGTGCCAGCAGCCCCGTCACAGCCTATGGCTACACCTTC	CASSPVTAYGYTF
NA	13	TRBV12-3/TRBV12-4	NA	TRBJ1-5	TGTGCCAGCAGCTTAGACAACAATCAGCCCCAGCATTTT	CASSLDNNQPQHF
NA	14	TRBV6-5	TRBD1	TRBJ1-2	TGTGCCAGCACTCCGGGACAGGGAATTGTAGGCTACACCTTC	CASTPGQGIVGYTF
NA	14	TRBV7-2	NA	TRBJ1-5	TGTGCCAGCAGTTCCGGACAGCCTAATCAGCCCCAGCATTTT	CASSSGQPNQPQHF
NA	15	TRBV3-1/TRBV3-2	TRBD2	TRBJ2-3	TGTGCCAGCAGACCGCTAGCGGGAGGGCCTGATACGCAGTATTTT	CASRPLAGGPDTQYF
NA	16	TRBV27	NA	TRBJ2-1	TGTGCCAACCTGAGAGAATTTTGGCGATCGGCGGCGGAGCAGTTCTTC	CANLREFWRSAAEQFF
NA	12	TRBV12-3/TRBV12-4	NA	TRBJ1-5	TGTGCCAGCAGTTTATCTTCTCAGCCCCAGCATTTT	CASSLSSQPQHF
NA	14	TRBV4-1	NA	TRBJ2-1	TGCGCCAGCAGCCAAGAGAGGGGGAGAGATGAGCAGTTCTTC	CASSQERGRDEQFF
NA	14	TRBV11-2	NA	TRBJ1-1	TGTGCCAGCAGCTTTCTCCAGATCAACACTGAAGCTTTCTTT	CASSFLQINTEAFF
NA	15	TRBV28	TRBD2	TRBJ2-2	TGTGCCAGCAGTCTCCGCCTAGCGGGAGCCGGGGAGCTGTTTTTT	CASSLRLAGAGELFF
NA	15	TRBV6-5	NA	TRBJ1-1	TGTGCCAGCAGAAAGGGACTACAGAAGAACACTGAAGCTTTCTTT	CASRKGLQKNTEAFF
NA	16	TRBV9	TRBD1	TRBJ2-3	TGTGCCAGCAGCATAAGAACAGGGGGCGGCACAGATACGCAGTATTTT	CASSIRTGGGTDTQYF
once	13	TRBV7-2	NA	TRBJ1-1	TGTGCCAGCACCCCCCACAGGTCCTCTCCTGCTTTCTTT	CASTPHRSSPAFF
NA	11	TRBV2	NA	TRBJ1-2	TGTGCCAGCGGGCAGAGCTATGGCTACACCTTC	CASGQSYGYTF